The 22 T cell receptor beta chains below all came from one sample that was sequenced in a study of cytomegalovirus exposure and HLA in healthy donors. PCR primers comprised 60 Vbeta and 13 Jbeta primers. The method was immunoSEQ multiplex PCR; TCRdb's version includes in-frame clones alone and lacks a portion of them. The specimen's table records around 76,000 clones. Sequenced input: PBMCs. These receptors were obtained from a boy between 10 and 17 years old in good health and CMV-seronegative.

This chain's CDR3 is CASRPGTGVQPQHF. In nucleotides, the CDR3 is TGCGCCAGCAGGCCCGGGACAGGGGTCCAGCCCCAGCATTTT. The genes are TRBV4-1 and TRBJ1-5; 10 bases are shared with TRBD1. J lost 7 bases, V lost 6 bases, and 6 bases had no gene match. CDR3 length equals 14 residues. Germline V gene lookup returns CDR1 MGHRA and CDR2 YSYEKL.

The genes are TRBV7-9 and TRBJ2-3; TRBD2 matches at 15 bases. V was pared by 5 bases and J by 5 bases, with 14 bases of the junction left unmatched. Germline loops: CDR1 SEHNR, CDR2 FQNEAQ (reference sequence). This CDR3 has 19 residues. CDR3 sequence reads: CASSVLPGLAGGVGDTQYF. Written as DNA, the CDR3 is TGTGCCAGCAGCGTACTGCCGGGACTAGCGGGAGGAGTAGGAGATACGCAGTATTTT.

V usage is TRBV6-1 and J usage is TRBJ2-1; D may be TRBD1 (5 bases). Trimming took off 5 bases at V and 8 bases at J, with 13 bases between the two ends. The CDR3 is made up of 13 amino acids. Germline V gene lookup returns CDR1 MNHNS and CDR2 SASEGT. In DNA form, the CDR3 reads TGTGCCAGCAGTAGTGGAATAGGGGATGAGCAGTTCTTC. Translating it yields CASSSGIGDEQFF.

Details on this clone: Distinct nucleotide sequences in the sample also encode this CDR3. The chain is built from TRBV30 and TRBJ1-5; possibly TRBD1 for D (5 bases). CDR3 length: 12 amino acids. Trimming took 3 bases from V and 10 from J, leaving 13 bases between them. Germline CDR1 GTSNPN, CDR2 SVGIG (reference sequence). The CDR3: CAWSPGIQPQHF. CDR3 sequence (DNA): TGTGCCTGGAGCCCAGGGATTCAACCCCAGCATTTT.

This chain links TRBV6-1 with TRBJ1-4, with a weak D call TRBD1 (6 bases). CDR1 is MNHNS, CDR2 SASEGT, per germline. The V gene lost 4 bases and the J gene lost 7 bases, with 22 bases spanning the gap. CDR3 length: 17 residues. The chain's CDR3 is CASSGTQTGPAVEKLFF. As DNA, the CDR3 is TGTGCCAGCAGTGGAACCCAAACAGGGCCCGCTGTTGAAAAACTGTTTTTT.

This chain connects TRBV5-4 to TRBJ2-7; 9 positions match TRBD2. Germline trimming cut 3 bases from V and 7 bases from J; bases unmatched to any gene: 8. The length of the CDR3 is 14 residues. Germline V gene sequence: CDR1 SGHNT, CDR2 YYREEE (reference sequence). The CDR3 bases are TGTGCCAGCAGCTCACCGGGACTAGCTGTGGAGCAGTACTTC. Its translation is CASSSPGLAVEQYF.

This rearrangement joins TRBV7-9 to TRBJ1-2; 12 bases line up with TRBD1. In germline, CDR1 is SEHNR, CDR2 FQNEAQ (reference sequence). This CDR3 comprises 17 residues. V lost 3 bases, J lost 4 bases, and 9 bases stayed unmatched. DNA for the CDR3: TGTGCCAGCAGCTTGGGGACAGGGGGCGTTTCGGTCTATGGCTACACCTTC. It specifies CASSLGTGGVSVYGYTF.

The J gene is TRBJ2-3, the V gene TRBV15, with 13 nucleotides matching TRBD2. There are 15 residues in the CDR3. Germline loops: CDR1 LNHNV, CDR2 YYDKDF (reference sequence). V lost 4 bases to trimming and J lost 5 bases; unmatched junction nucleotides: 3. In DNA form, the CDR3 reads TGTGCCACCAGCATGGGACTAGCGGGAATAGATACGCAGTATTTT. Its translation is CATSMGLAGIDTQYF.

The chain employs TRBV18 and TRBJ2-7, with TRBD2 matching over 13 bases. The CDR3 extends over 14 amino acids. Germline V CDR1 and CDR2: KGHSH, LQKENI. Trimming at V came to 5 bases and at J to 6 bases, leaving 4 bases not matched to a gene. CDR3 region: CASSSTSGRLEQYF. The CDR3 coding sequence is TGTGCCAGCTCATCGACTAGCGGGAGGCTCGAGCAGTACTTC.

The chain has TRBV2 and TRBJ2-7; D gene uncertain. This CDR3 contains 11 residues. Trimming took off 5 bases at V and 2 bases at J, with 4 bases between the two ends. Germline CDR1 reads SNHLY; CDR2 reads FYNNEI. The CDR3, as DNA: TGTGCCAGCAGTCCCGCCTACGAGCAGTACTTC. Residues: CASSPAYEQYF. Based on the CDR3 plus reference TRBV2 and TRBJ2-7, the full variable domain is EPEVTQTPSHQVTQMGQEVILRCVPISNHLYFYWYRQILGQKVEFLVSFYNNEISEKSEIFDDQFSVERPDGSNFTLKIRSTKLEDSAMYFCASSPAYEQYFGPGTRLTVT.

The rearrangement uses TRBV7-2 and TRBJ1-2, with TRBD1 matching over 7 bases. Germline CDR1 and CDR2: SGHTA and FQGNSA. CDR3 length equals 13 residues. The junction had 10 bases not matched to a gene; V was cut back by 7 bases and J by 8 bases. CDR3 sequence reads: CASNTGESGGYTF. CDR3 bases: TGTGCCAGCAACACAGGGGAATCAGGCGGCTACACCTTC.

The chain carries TRBV5-1 and TRBJ2-4, with a weak D call TRBD1 (7 bases). The germline V gene has CDR1 SGHRS and CDR2 YFSETQ. V dropped 1 base and J dropped 9 bases, with 26 bases sitting between them. The CDR3 totals 18 residues. The CDR3 sequence: CASSLTLRDSLQGGIQYF. In nucleotides, the CDR3 is TGCGCCAGCAGCTTGACCCTCCGGGACAGCCTGCAGGGGGGCATTCAGTACTTC. The full variable domain, in which reference TRBV5-1 and TRBJ2-4 provide the parts outside the CDR3, is KAGVTQTPRYLIKTRGQQVTLSCSPISGHRSVSWYQQTPGQGLQFLFEYFSETQRNKGNFPGRFSGRQFSNSRSEMNVSTLELGDSALYLCASSLTLRDSLQGGIQYFGAGTRLSVL.

V is TRBV9 and J is TRBJ2-5; 7 bases fit TRBD2. V trimming: 0 bases; J trimming: 5 bases; junction bases outside the gene matches: 4. CDR3 length equals 14 residues. The germline V gene encodes CDR1 SGDLS and CDR2 YYNGEE. CDR3 residues: CASSVGGRGETQYF. CDR3 DNA: TGTGCCAGCAGCGTAGGAGGGCGGGGGGAGACCCAGTACTTC.

The chain joins TRBV6-6 to TRBJ2-7, with TRBD1 identical over 9 bases. The V segment lost 6 bases and the J segment 4 bases; nucleotides outside the gene matches: 10. Germline CDR1 MNHNY, CDR2 SVGAGI (reference sequence). CDR3 length equals 15 residues. This CDR3 reads CASRLKQGASYEQYF. CDR3 DNA sequence: TGTGCCAGCAGGTTAAAACAGGGGGCTTCGTACGAGCAGTACTTC.

The chain recombines TRBV7-9 with TRBJ2-7, with D tentatively TRBD1 (6 bases). V shed 0 bases and J shed 5 bases, with 11 bases lying between them. The CDR3 runs 14 residues. Germline V gene sequence: CDR1 SEHNR, CDR2 FQNEAQ (reference sequence). In DNA, the CDR3 is TGTGCCAGCAGCTTAGCCTACAGGGATCACGAGCAGTACTTC. This translates into CASSLAYRDHEQYF.

V gene TRBV30 combines with J gene TRBJ2-1; D gene uncertain. The CDR3 loop spans 11 amino acids. Trimming took 2 bases from V and 6 from J, leaving 5 bases between them. Germline CDR1 reads GTSNPN; CDR2 reads SVGIG (reference sequence). The CDR3 bases are TGTGCCTGGAGTTCGGGCAATGAGCAGTTCTTC. Translation: CAWSSGNEQFF. The full variable domain, rest sourced from reference TRBV30 and TRBJ2-1, is SQTIHQWPATLVQPVGSPLSLECTVEGTSNPNLYWYRQAAGRGLQLLFYSVGIGQISSEVPQNLSASRPQDRQFILSSKKLLLSDSGFYLCAWSSGNEQFFGPGTRLTVL.

The V gene is TRBV6-1, the J gene TRBJ1-3; tentatively, D is TRBD1 (6 bases). This CDR3 is built from 13 residues. Germline lookup yields CDR1 MNHNS and CDR2 SASEGT. The germline V and J ends were trimmed by 10 bases and 3 bases, with 13 bases remaining between them. CDR3 bases: TGTGCCACCTTGGGGGCAGGTGGAAACACCATATATTTT. Residues: CATLGAGGNTIYF.

V is TRBV2 and J is TRBJ1-2, with D perhaps matching TRBD1 (5 bases). The CDR3 has 15 residues. Germline V gene sequence: CDR1 SNHLY, CDR2 FYNNEI. Trimming shortened V by 5 bases and J by 4 bases, and 17 bases separated the two germline ends. The CDR3 sequence is CASSPRVQIVYGYTF. The DNA for the CDR3 is TGTGCCAGCAGTCCCAGGGTACAGATTGTCTATGGCTACACCTTC. The whole variable domain, remainder taken from reference TRBV2 and TRBJ1-2, is EPEVTQTPSHQVTQMGQEVILRCVPISNHLYFYWYRQILGQKVEFLVSFYNNEISEKSEIFDDQFSVERPDGSNFTLKIRSTKLEDSAMYFCASSPRVQIVYGYTFGSGTRLTVV.

This chain uses TRBV6-1 with TRBJ1-1, with a weak D call TRBD1 (5 bases). Between the trimmed V and J ends, which lost 2 bases and 4 bases, there was a span of 20 bases. There are 17 residues in the CDR3. The germline V gene has CDR1 MNHNS and CDR2 SASEGT. CDR3 DNA: TGTGCCAGCAGTGAAAGCTTGGGGGGTAGGAGCCGCACTGAAGCTTTCTTT. Amino acids: CASSESLGGRSRTEAFF.

This chain connects TRBV9 to TRBJ2-3, with a possible D match to TRBD2 (5 bases). Trimming shortened V by 4 bases and J by 4 bases, and 16 bases separated the two germline ends. The germline CDR1 and CDR2 sequences are SGDLS and YYNGEE. This CDR3 has 15 amino acids. CDR3 sequence (DNA): TGTGCCAGCAGCCCTACCGGACTCCGGGCAGATACGCAGTATTTT. This gives the protein CASSPTGLRADTQYF.

CDR3 sequence reads: CASSLARGFGEQFF. The CDR3, as DNA: TGTGCCAGCAGCTTGGCCAGGGGGTTCGGTGAGCAGTTCTTC. The rearrangement joins TRBV5-6 to TRBJ2-1; 7 bases align to TRBD1. Germline-derived CDR1 and CDR2 are SGHDT and YYEEEE. Losses at the gene ends were 0 bases for V and 9 bases for J; bases not matched to a gene: 6. This CDR3 region has 14 residues.

The chain couples TRBV2 to TRBJ2-5, with TRBD2 matching over 14 bases. The CDR3 consists of 16 residues. The germline V gene has CDR1 SNHLY and CDR2 FYNNEI. J gave up 7 bases and V 6 bases, and 10 bases lay outside the gene matches. For the CDR3, the DNA is TGTGCCAGCAGGAGGACTAGCGGGGGGTTTGGGTCGACCCAGTACTTC. Protein sequence: CASRRTSGGFGSTQYF.